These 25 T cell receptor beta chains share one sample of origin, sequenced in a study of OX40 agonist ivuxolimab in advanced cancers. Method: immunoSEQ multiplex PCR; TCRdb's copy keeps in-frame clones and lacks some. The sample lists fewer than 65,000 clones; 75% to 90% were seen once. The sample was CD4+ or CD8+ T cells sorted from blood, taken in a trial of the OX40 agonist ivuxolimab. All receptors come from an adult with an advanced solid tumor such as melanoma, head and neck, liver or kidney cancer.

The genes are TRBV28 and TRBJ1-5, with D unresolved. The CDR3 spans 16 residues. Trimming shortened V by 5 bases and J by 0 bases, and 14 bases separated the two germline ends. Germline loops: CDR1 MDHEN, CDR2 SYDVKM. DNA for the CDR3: TGTGCCAGCAGTCCCACTCGGACTGTTAGCAATCAGCCCCAGCATTTT. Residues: CASSPTRTVSNQPQHF. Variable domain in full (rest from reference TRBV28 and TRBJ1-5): DVKVTQSSRYLVKRTGEKVFLECVQDMDHENMFWYRQDPGLGLRLIYFSYDVKMKEKGDIPEGYSVSREKKERFSLILESASTNQTSMYLCASSPTRTVSNQPQHFGDGTRLSIL.

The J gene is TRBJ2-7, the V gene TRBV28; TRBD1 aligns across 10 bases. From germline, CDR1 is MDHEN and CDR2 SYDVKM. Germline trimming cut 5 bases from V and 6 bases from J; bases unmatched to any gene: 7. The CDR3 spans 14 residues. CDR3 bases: TGTGCCAGCAGTGCCCTGGGACAGGGGACCGAGCAGTACTTC. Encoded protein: CASSALGQGTEQYF.

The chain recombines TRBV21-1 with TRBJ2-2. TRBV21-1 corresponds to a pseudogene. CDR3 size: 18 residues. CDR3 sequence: CASSKGLRQGANTGELFF. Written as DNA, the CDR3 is TGTGCCAGCAGCAAAGGATTAAGGCAGGGAGCGAACACCGGGGAGCTGTTTTTT.

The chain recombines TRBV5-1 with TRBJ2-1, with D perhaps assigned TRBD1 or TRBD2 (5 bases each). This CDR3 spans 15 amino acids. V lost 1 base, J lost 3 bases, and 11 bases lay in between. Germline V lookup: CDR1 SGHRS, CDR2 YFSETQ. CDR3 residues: CASSLSLRGYNEQFF. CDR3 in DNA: TGCGCCAGCAGCTTGTCATTGAGGGGCTACAATGAGCAGTTCTTC. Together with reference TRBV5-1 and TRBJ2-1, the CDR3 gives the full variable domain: KAGVTQTPRYLIKTRGQQVTLSCSPISGHRSVSWYQQTPGQGLQFLFEYFSETQRNKGNFPGRFSGRQFSNSRSEMNVSTLELGDSALYLCASSLSLRGYNEQFFGPGTRLTVL.

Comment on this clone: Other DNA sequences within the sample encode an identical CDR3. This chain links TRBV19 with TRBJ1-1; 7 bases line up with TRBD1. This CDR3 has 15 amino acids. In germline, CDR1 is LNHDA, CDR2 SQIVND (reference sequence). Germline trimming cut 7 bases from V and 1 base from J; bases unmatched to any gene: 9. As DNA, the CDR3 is TGTGCCAGTACCAGGGGCAGGGGGAAGAACACTGAAGCTTTCTTT. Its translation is CASTRGRGKNTEAFF. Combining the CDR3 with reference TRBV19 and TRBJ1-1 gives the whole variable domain DGGITQSPKYLFRKEGQNVTLSCEQNLNHDAMYWYRQDPGQGLRLIYYSQIVNDFQKGDIAEGYSVSREKKESFPLTVTSAQKNPTAFYLCASTRGRGKNTEAFFGQGTRLTVV.

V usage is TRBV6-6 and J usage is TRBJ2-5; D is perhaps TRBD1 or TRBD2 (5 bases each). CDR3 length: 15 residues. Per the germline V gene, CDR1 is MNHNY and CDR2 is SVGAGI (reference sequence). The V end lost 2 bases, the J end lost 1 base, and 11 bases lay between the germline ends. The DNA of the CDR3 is TGTGCCAGCAGTTACCCAGGGAGAGGCCAAGAGACCCAGTACTTC. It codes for CASSYPGRGQETQYF.

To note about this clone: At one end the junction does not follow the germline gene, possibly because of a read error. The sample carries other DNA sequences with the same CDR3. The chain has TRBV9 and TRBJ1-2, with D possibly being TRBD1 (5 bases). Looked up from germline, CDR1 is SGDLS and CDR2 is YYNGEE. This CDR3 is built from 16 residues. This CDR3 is CASSPQIGTSNYGYTF. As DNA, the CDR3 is TGCGCCAGCAGCCCCCAGATAGGGACCTCTAACTATGGCTACACCTTC. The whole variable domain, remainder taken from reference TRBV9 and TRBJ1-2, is DSGVTQTPKHLITATGQRVTLRCSPRSGDLSVYWYQQSLDQGLQFLIQYYNGEERAKGNILERFSAQQFPDLHSELNLSSLELGDSALYFCASSPQIGTSNYGYTFGSGTRLTVV.

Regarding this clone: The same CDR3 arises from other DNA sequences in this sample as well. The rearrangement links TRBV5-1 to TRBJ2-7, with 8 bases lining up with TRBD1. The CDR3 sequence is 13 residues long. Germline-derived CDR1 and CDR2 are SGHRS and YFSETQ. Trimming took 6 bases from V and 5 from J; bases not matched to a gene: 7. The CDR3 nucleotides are TGCGCCAGCAACGGACAGGGAGCCAACGAGCAGTACTTC. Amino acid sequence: CASNGQGANEQYF.

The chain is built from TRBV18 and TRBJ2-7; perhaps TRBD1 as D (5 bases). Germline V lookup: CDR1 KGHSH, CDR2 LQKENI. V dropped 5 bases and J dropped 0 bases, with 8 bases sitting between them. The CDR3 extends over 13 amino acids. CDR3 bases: TGTGCCAGCTCAACGACAGTCTCCTACGAGCAGTACTTC. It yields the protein CASSTTVSYEQYF. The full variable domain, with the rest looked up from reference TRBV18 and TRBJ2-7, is NAGVMQNPRHLVRRRGQEARLRCSPMKGHSHVYWYRQLPEEGLKFMVYLQKENIIDESGMPKERFSAEFPKEGPSILRIQQVVRGDSAAYFCASSTTVSYEQYFGPGTRLTVT.

The CDR3 nucleotides read TGCAGCGTTGAACGACGGGGGGCCCTCACAGATACGCAGTATTTT. It yields the protein CSVERRGALTDTQYF. The V and J genes are TRBV29-1 and TRBJ2-3; D possibly corresponds to TRBD2 (7 bases). Looked up from germline, CDR1 is SQVTM and CDR2 is ANQGSEA. The length of the CDR3 is 15 residues. Trimming took off 2 bases at V and 2 bases at J, with 14 bases between the two ends.

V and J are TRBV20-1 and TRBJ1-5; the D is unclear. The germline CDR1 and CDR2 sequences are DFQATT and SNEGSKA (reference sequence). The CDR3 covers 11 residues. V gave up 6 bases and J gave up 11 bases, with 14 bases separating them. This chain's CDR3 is CSAPVSLTQHF. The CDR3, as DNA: TGCAGTGCCCCGGTCTCGTTGACCCAGCATTTT.

The CDR3 here is CASRVHTEAFF. CDR3 sequence (DNA): TGTGCCAGCAGGGTTCACACTGAAGCTTTCTTT. The chain uses TRBV11-2 and TRBJ1-1; D gene unclear. Germline lookup yields CDR1 SGHAT and CDR2 FQNNGV. The CDR3 loop spans 11 amino acids. Between the trimmed V and J ends, which lost 6 bases and 3 bases, there was a span of 5 bases.

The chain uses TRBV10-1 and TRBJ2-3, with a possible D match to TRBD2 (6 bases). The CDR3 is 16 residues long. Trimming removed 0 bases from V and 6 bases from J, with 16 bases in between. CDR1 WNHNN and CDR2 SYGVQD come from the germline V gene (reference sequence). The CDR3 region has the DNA TGCGCCAGCAGTGAGTCCTCCGGGGGAGCTGGGGATACGCAGTATTTT. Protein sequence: CASSESSGGAGDTQYF.

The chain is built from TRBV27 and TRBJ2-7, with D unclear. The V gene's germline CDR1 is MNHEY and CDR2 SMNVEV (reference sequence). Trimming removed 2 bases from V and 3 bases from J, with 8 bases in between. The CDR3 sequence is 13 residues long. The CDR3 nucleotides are TGTGCCAGCAGTTTAGGTACGGGCTACGAGCAGTACTTC. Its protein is CASSLGTGYEQYF.

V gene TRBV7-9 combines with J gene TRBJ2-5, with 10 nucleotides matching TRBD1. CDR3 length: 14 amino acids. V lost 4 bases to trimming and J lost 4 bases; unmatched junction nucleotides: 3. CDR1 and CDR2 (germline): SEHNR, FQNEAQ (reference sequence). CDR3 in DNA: TGTGCCAGCAGCTGGGACAGGGGCCCAGAGACCCAGTACTTC. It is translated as CASSWDRGPETQYF.

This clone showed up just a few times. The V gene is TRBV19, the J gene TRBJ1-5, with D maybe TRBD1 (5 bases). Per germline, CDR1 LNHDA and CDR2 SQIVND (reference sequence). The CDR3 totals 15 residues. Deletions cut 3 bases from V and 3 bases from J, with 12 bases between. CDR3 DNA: TGTGCCAGTAGTATTCTACAGGCGATCAATCAGCCCCAGCATTTT. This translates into CASSILQAINQPQHF.

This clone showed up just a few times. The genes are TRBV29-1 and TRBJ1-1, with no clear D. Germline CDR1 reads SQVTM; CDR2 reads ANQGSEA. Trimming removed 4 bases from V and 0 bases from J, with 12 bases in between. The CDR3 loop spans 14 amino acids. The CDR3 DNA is TGCAGCGTTGGGTGGAAAGTCATGAACACTGAAGCTTTCTTT. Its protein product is CSVGWKVMNTEAFF.

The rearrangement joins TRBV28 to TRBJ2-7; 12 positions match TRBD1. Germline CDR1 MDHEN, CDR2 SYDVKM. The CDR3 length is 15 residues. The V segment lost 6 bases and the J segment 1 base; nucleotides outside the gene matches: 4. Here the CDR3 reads CASRGTGGLSYEQYF. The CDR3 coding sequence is TGTGCCAGCAGGGGGACAGGGGGCTTGTCCTACGAGCAGTACTTC. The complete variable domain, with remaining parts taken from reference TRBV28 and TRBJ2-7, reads DVKVTQSSRYLVKRTGEKVFLECVQDMDHENMFWYRQDPGLGLRLIYFSYDVKMKEKGDIPEGYSVSREKKERFSLILESASTNQTSMYLCASRGTGGLSYEQYFGPGTRLTVT.

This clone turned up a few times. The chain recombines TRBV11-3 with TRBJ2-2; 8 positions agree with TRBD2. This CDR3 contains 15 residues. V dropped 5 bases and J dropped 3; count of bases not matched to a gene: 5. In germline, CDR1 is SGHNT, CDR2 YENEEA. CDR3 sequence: CASSLSGGDTGELFF. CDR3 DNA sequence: TGTGCCAGCAGCCTCAGCGGGGGAGACACCGGGGAGCTGTTTTTT.

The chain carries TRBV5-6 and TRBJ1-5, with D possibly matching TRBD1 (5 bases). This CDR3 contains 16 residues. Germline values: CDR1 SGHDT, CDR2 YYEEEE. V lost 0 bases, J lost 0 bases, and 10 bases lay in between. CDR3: CASSLAGHYSNQPQHF. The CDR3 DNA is TGTGCCAGCAGCTTGGCAGGACATTATAGCAATCAGCCCCAGCATTTT.

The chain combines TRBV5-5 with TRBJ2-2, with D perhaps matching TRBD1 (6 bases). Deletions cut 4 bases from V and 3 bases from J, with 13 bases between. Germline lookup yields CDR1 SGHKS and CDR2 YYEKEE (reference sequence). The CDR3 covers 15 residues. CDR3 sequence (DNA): TGTGCCAGCAGCCTCCGGGACACCTACACCGGGGAGCTGTTTTTT. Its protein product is CASSLRDTYTGELFF. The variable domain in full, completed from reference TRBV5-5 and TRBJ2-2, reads DAGVTQSPTHLIKTRGQQVTLRCSPISGHKSVSWYQQVLGQGPQFIFQYYEKEERGRGNFPDRFSARQFPNYSSELNVNALLLGDSALYLCASSLRDTYTGELFFGEGSRLTVL.

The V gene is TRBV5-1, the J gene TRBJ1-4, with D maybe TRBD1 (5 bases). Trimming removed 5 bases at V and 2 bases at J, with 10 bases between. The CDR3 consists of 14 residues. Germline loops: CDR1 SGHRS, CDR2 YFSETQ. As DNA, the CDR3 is TGCGCCAGCAGGTGGGGGACGACTAATGAAAAACTGTTTTTT. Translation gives CASRWGTTNEKLFF.

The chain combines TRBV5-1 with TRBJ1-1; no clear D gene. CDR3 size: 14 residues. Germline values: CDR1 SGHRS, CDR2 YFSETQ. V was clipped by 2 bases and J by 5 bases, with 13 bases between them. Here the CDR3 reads CASSLGGFVTEAFF. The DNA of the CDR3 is TGCGCCAGCAGCTTAGGAGGCTTCGTGACTGAAGCTTTCTTT.

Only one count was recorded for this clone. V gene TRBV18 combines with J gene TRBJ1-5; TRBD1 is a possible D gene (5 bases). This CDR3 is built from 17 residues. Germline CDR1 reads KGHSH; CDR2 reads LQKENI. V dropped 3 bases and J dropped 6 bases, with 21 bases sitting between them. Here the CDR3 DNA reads TGTGCCAGCTCACCCTCCGGGTCCGGGACTTTTGTTCAGCCCCAGCATTTT. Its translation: CASSPSGSGTFVQPQHF. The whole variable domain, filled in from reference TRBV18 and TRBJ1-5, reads NAGVMQNPRHLVRRRGQEARLRCSPMKGHSHVYWYRQLPEEGLKFMVYLQKENIIDESGMPKERFSAEFPKEGPSILRIQQVVRGDSAAYFCASSPSGSGTFVQPQHFGDGTRLSIL.

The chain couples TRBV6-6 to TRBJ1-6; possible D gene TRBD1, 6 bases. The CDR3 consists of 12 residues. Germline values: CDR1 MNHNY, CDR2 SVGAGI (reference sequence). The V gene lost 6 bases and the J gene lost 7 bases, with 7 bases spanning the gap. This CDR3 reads CASRGGNSPLHF. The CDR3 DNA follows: TGTGCCAGCAGAGGGGGGAATTCACCCCTCCACTTT.